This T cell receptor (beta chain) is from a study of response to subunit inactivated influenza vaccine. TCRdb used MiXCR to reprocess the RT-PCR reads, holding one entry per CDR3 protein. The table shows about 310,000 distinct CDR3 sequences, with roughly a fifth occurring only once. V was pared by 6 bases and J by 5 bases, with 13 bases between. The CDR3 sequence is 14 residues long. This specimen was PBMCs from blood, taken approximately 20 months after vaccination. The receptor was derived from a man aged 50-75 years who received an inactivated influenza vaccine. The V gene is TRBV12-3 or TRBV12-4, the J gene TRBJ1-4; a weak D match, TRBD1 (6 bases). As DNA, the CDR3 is TGTGCCAGCAGAACAGGGATCCCGAATGAAAAACTGTTTTTT. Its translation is CASRTGIPNEKLFF.